A single sample is the source of the 5 T cell receptor beta chains below, sequenced in a study of blood T cell repertoires in COVID-19 (dated by TCRdb to the early 2020s). The library relied on the immunoSEQ multiplex PCR assay. In TCRdb, the immuneACCESS table is reduced to in-frame sequences with V and J assigned. These tables do not hold every clone; where another copy was compared, an unresolved V gene accounts for under half, and the others remain unexplained. The sample table lists some 47,000 clones, around 88% of them with a count of one. The ten most abundant clones make up approximately 2% of the sample. Material: peripheral blood. These receptors were collected from a woman aged 55-69 years with acute or convalescent COVID-19.

The chain combines TRBV18 with TRBJ2-7, with D perhaps matching TRBD1 (6 bases). Germline CDR1 KGHSH, CDR2 LQKENI. This CDR3 region has 14 residues. V was shortened by 6 bases and J by 1 base, with 13 bases between the two germline ends. The CDR3 loop is CASSSTGDSYEQYF. The CDR3 DNA reads TGTGCCAGCTCCTCGACAGGAGATTCCTACGAGCAGTACTTC.

The J gene is TRBJ1-1, the V gene TRBV28; D ambiguous. Trimming stripped 6 bases from V and 1 base from J, with 12 bases between. The germline V gene encodes CDR1 MDHEN and CDR2 SYDVKM. The CDR3 sequence is 14 residues long. The CDR3 protein is CASSLQAQNTEAFF. CDR3 coding DNA: TGTGCCAGCAGCCTCCAGGCGCAGAACACTGAAGCTTTCTTT.

V usage is TRBV6-4 and J usage is TRBJ2-6, with D unresolved. This CDR3 region has 17 residues. Germline values: CDR1 MRHNA, CDR2 SNTAGT. Trimming took 4 bases from V and 0 from J, leaving 13 bases between them. CDR3 DNA sequence: TGTGCCAGCAGTGTTGAGTTGGTCCTCTCTGGGGCCAACGTCCTGACTTTC. Its protein product is CASSVELVLSGANVLTF.

CDR3 in amino acids: CASSEGRQGHQPQHF. The CDR3 region has the DNA TGTGCCAGCAGTGAAGGGCGACAGGGCCATCAGCCCCAGCATTTT. The chain carries TRBV2 and TRBJ1-5; TRBD1 agrees at 7 bases. This CDR3 comprises 15 residues. The V segment lost 1 base and the J segment 5 bases; nucleotides outside the gene matches: 5. CDR1 is SNHLY and CDR2 is FYNNEI in the germline V gene.

By proportion, this clone is medium-sized. The chain recombines TRBV9 with TRBJ2-1; 7 bases map to TRBD2. Germline values: CDR1 SGDLS, CDR2 YYNGEE. The ends lost 5 bases at V and 6 bases at J; junction bases unmatched: 11. This CDR3 contains 15 residues. Written as DNA, the CDR3 is TGTGCCAGCAGAGTACTAGCGCAGCCAACCAATGAGCAGTTCTTC. Translated: CASRVLAQPTNEQFF.